This record concerns one TCR beta chain sequence. Its antigen is unidentified. This table comes from immunoSEQ multiplex PCR, and its TCRdb copy is limited to in-frame clones, with some not included. Found here are a few hundred thousand clones, just under 97% of them singletons; the top ten hold 0.11%. Naive CD8 cells lacked CD45RO, underwent positive selection for CCR7 and left out terminally differentiated effector memory CD45RA+ cells. The sample comes from a study of shared clonotypes between healthy human individuals. Overall study context: Those who served as donors were a couple of women and a few men between the ages of 18 and 49.

Study-level points and caveats: Although depth was large, rarefaction showed that sequencing of the sorted subsets was incomplete.

From germline, CDR1 is SGHNT and CDR2 YENEEA. CDR3 length: 18 amino acids. V shed 1 base, J shed 1 base, and the junction held 11 bases outside the gene matches. The sample consisted of naive CD8+ T cells sorted from blood. The V and J genes are TRBV11-3 and TRBJ2-5, with TRBD2 matching 8 bases. The TCR sequence derives from a woman between 25 and 40 years old in good health. The CDR3: CASSLGGSGALRQETQYF. CDR3 DNA: TGTGCCAGCAGCTTAGGAGGTAGCGGGGCCCTACGCCAAGAGACCCAGTACTTC.